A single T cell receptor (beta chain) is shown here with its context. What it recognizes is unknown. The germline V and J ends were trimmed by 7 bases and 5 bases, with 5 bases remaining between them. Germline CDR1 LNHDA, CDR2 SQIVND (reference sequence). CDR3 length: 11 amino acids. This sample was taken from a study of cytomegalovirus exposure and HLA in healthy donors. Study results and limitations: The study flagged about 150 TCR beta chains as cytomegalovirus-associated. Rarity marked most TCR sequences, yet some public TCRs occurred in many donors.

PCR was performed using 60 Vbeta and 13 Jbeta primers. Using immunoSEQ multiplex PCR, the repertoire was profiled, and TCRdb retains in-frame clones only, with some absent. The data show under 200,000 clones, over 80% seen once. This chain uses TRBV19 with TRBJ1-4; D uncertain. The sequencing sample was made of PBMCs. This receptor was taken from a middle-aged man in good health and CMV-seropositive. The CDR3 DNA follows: TGTGCCAGTACCAAAAATGAAAAACTGTTTTTT. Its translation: CASTKNEKLFF.